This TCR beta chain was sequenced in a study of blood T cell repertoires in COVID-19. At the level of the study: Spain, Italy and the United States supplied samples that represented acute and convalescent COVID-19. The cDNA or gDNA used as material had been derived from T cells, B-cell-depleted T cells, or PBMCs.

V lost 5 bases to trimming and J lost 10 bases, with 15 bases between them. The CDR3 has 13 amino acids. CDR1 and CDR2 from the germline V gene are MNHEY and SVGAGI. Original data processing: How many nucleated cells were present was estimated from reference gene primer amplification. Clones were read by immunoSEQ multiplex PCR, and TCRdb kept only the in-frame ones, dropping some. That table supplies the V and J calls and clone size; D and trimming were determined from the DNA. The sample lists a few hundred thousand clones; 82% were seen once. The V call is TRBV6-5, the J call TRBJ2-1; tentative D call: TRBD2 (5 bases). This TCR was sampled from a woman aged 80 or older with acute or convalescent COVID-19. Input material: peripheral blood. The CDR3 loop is CASSPGLGWEQFF. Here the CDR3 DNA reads TGTGCCAGCAGTCCCGGACTCGGATGGGAGCAGTTCTTC.